This TCR beta chain was documented in a study of CD8 T cells in ankylosing spondylitis. This clonotype was seen at least ten times. Antigen unknown. CDR1 and CDR2 from the germline V gene are SGHNT and YYREEE (reference sequence). Trimming left V 3 bases short and J 4 bases short, with 11 bases between. This CDR3 has 15 residues. A single record per CDR3 protein comes from TCRdb applying MiXCR to the 5' RACE reads. The data show about 140,000 distinct CDR3 sequences, roughly 8.4% seen once. Overall study findings and caveats: It appeared that ankylosing spondylitis blood was characterized by a TCR beta motif of several highly homologous variants. Previously reported in reactive arthritis synovial fluid and blood were some of the motif variants. There was reportedly significant enrichment of clones that were disease-linked in matched ankylosing spondylitis synovial fluid.

This rearrangement joins TRBV5-4 to TRBJ2-6; no clear D. Sequencing input: synovial fluid, either unsorted or a sorted T cell fraction (not recorded which). The source is a male donor with ankylosing spondylitis. The CDR3 region is CASSSAGSGANVLTF. The CDR3 nucleotides are TGTGCCAGCAGCTCTGCTGGATCAGGGGCCAACGTCCTGACTTTC.